This T cell receptor (beta chain) was sequenced during a study of T cells in Graves' hyperthyroidism and ophthalmopathy. Regarding the study as a whole: Ophthalmopathy and stable hyperthyroidism were separated by a 13 V-J model.

Reasons for excluding patients were uncontrolled infection, other autoimmune disease, pregnancy or lactation. To note about this clonotype: Its antigen is not identified.

TCR beta CDR3 regions were amplified from RNA transcripts. The HTBI set primed first-round TCR CDR3 RT-PCR. TCRdb recomputed calls from the multiplex PCR reads with MiXCR, one row per CDR3 protein. The sample records some 620,000 distinct CDR3 sequences, around 16% being singletons. The junction had 7 bases not matched to a gene; V was cut back by 6 bases and J by 8 bases. CDR3 length equals 12 residues. Germline V lookup: CDR1 DFQATT, CDR2 SNEGSKA (reference sequence). The J gene is TRBJ1-1, the V gene TRBV20-1; 9 nucleotides align to TRBD1. This receptor was obtained from a woman aged 30 to 39 with Graves' hyperthyroidism. Sequenced material: blood. This CDR3 reads CSAEQGATEAFF. The CDR3 DNA reads TGCAGTGCAGAACAGGGGGCGACCGAAGCTTTCTTT.